Below are 26 T cell receptor beta chains sequenced from a single sample in a study of identical twins. MiXCR, applied by TCRdb to the 5' RACE reads, yields one record per CDR3 protein. Of about 730,000 distinct CDR3 sequences in the sample, 21% were seen once. The data also belong to a second study, concerning T cells expressing NK-cell markers.

Source material: PBMCs. The receptors shown here come from a young woman in good health.

The genes are TRBV19 and TRBJ2-3, with D possibly TRBD1 on 5 matching bases. The ends were cut back, 6 bases at V and 3 bases at J, with 16 bases in the middle. In germline, CDR1 is LNHDA, CDR2 SQIVND (reference sequence). CDR3 length: 15 amino acids. The DNA of the CDR3 is TGTGCCAGTAGGCTCGGACAACCCATAACAGATACGCAGTATTTT. This codes for CASRLGQPITDTQYF.

This clonotype showed up just a few times. The gene calls are TRBV27 and TRBJ2-1; a weak D match, TRBD1 (5 bases). The length of the CDR3 is 14 residues. Germline V lookup: CDR1 MNHEY, CDR2 SMNVEV (reference sequence). V was clipped by 0 bases and J by 9 bases, with 12 bases between them. CDR3 sequence: CASSLSPGMGEQFF. CDR3 coding DNA: TGTGCCAGCAGTTTATCTCCAGGGATGGGTGAGCAGTTCTTC.

In its sample, this clonotype was seen a few times. This sequence joins TRBV20-1 and TRBJ2-1, with TRBD1 identical over 9 bases. Germline V gives CDR1 DFQATT, CDR2 SNEGSKA (reference sequence). This CDR3 has 15 residues. V was clipped by 6 bases and J by 9 bases; unmatched bases: 15. DNA of the CDR3: TGCAGTGCAAACGAACCGGGACAGGGTTCGTGTGAGCAGTTCTTC. Translation: CSANEPGQGSCEQFF.

This clonotype appeared many times. The V and J genes are TRBV4-3 and TRBJ2-6; the D is unclear. Between the trimmed V and J ends, which lost 0 bases and 0 bases, there was a span of 6 bases. The CDR3 extends over 16 amino acids. Germline values: CDR1 LGHNA, CDR2 YSLEER. The CDR3 loop is CASSQDLSSGANVLTF. The CDR3 DNA is TGCGCCAGCAGCCAAGATCTCAGCTCTGGGGCCAACGTCCTGACTTTC.

The J gene is TRBJ2-5, the V gene TRBV10-2; TRBD2 matches 10 bases. Germline trimming cut 6 bases from V and 5 bases from J; bases unmatched to any gene: 15. The CDR3 covers 17 residues. Germline V gene data show CDR1 as WSHSY and CDR2 as SAAADI. CDR3 bases: TGCGCCAGCAGCCTATGGGGAGTAGCGGGGGGTAAGGAGACCCAGTACTTC. Amino acids: CASSLWGVAGGKETQYF.

This clonotype showed up many times. The chain is built from TRBV29-1 and TRBJ2-4, with 8 nucleotides matching TRBD1. CDR3 size: 13 residues. The germline V gene encodes CDR1 SQVTM and CDR2 ANQGSEA. Trimming took 3 bases from V and 7 from J; bases not matched to a gene: 5. In DNA form, the CDR3 reads TGCAGCGTTGAGCAGGGGGCGCCTAACATTCAGTACTTC. Its translation: CSVEQGAPNIQYF.

The rearrangement joins TRBV7-9 to TRBJ1-1, with D perhaps matching TRBD1 (5 bases). CDR3 size: 15 residues. From germline, CDR1 is SEHNR and CDR2 FQNEAQ (reference sequence). V was pared by 4 bases and J by 0 bases, with 12 bases between. The CDR3 DNA reads TGTGCCAGCAGCTCCCCGGGGACCTTGAACACTGAAGCTTTCTTT. The encoded protein is CASSSPGTLNTEAFF.

The chain combines TRBV5-1 with TRBJ2-5; D might be TRBD1 (6 bases). V was shortened by 0 bases and J by 0 bases, with 6 bases between the two germline ends. The CDR3 length is 14 residues. Per the germline V gene, CDR1 is SGHRS and CDR2 is YFSETQ. The CDR3 region is CASSLGQDQETQYF. The CDR3 nucleotides are TGCGCCAGCAGCTTGGGACAGGACCAAGAGACCCAGTACTTC. The full variable domain, in which reference TRBV5-1 and TRBJ2-5 provide the parts outside the CDR3, is KAGVTQTPRYLIKTRGQQVTLSCSPISGHRSVSWYQQTPGQGLQFLFEYFSETQRNKGNFPGRFSGRQFSNSRSEMNVSTLELGDSALYLCASSLGQDQETQYFGPGTRLLVL.

Ten or more counts support this clonotype. The chain uses TRBV7-6 and TRBJ2-1; 12 bases agree with TRBD2. Germline V gene data show CDR1 as SGHVS and CDR2 as FNYEAQ. J was trimmed by 7 bases and V by 4 bases; bases with no gene match: 11. The CDR3 is made up of 17 amino acids. CDR3 DNA: TGTGCCAGCAGCTCAAGTATGACTAGCGGGAGTGGGAATGAGCAGTTCTTC. Translating gives CASSSSMTSGSGNEQFF.

V usage is TRBV20-1 and J usage is TRBJ2-1, with TRBD1 matching over 10 bases. The CDR3 length is 14 residues. The germline V gene has CDR1 DFQATT and CDR2 SNEGSKA (reference sequence). V lost 6 bases to trimming and J lost 3 bases; unmatched junction nucleotides: 5. The CDR3: CSARGDRGYNEQFF. CDR3 DNA sequence: TGCAGTGCCCGAGGGGACAGGGGCTACAATGAGCAGTTCTTC.

This clonotype was picked up many times. Here the CDR3 reads CASSLEGTTAFF. CDR3 bases: TGTGCCAGCAGCTTGGAAGGCACCACGGCGTTCTTC. J is TRBJ2-1 and V is TRBV11-1, with unresolved D. The CDR3 covers 12 residues. The germline V and J ends were trimmed by 3 bases and 15 bases, with 15 bases remaining between them. Germline V lookup: CDR1 SGHAT, CDR2 FQDESV (reference sequence).

V and J are TRBV12-5 and TRBJ1-1; TRBD1 might be the D (5 bases). The CDR3 covers 12 residues. Germline values: CDR1 LGHNT, CDR2 FRNRAP. Between the trimmed V and J ends, which lost 3 bases and 8 bases, there was a span of 10 bases. The CDR3 DNA is TGTGCTAGTGGTTTTCAGGGCAGAGAAGCTTTCTTT. Its protein is CASGFQGREAFF.

This sequence joins TRBV7-9 and TRBJ2-7, with TRBD1 identical over 9 bases. The CDR3 is 15 amino acids. CDR1 and CDR2 (germline): SEHNR, FQNEAQ (reference sequence). Trimming removed 5 bases from V and 6 bases from J; junction bases left unmatched: 11. In DNA form, the CDR3 reads TGTGCCAGCAGCCTTCCCGGGACAGGGTTGGGCGAGCAGTACTTC. Translating it yields CASSLPGTGLGEQYF.

The chain couples TRBV7-8 to TRBJ2-7; TRBD2 aligns across 11 bases. V was pared by 1 base and J by 6 bases, with 8 bases of the junction left unmatched. Germline CDR1 and CDR2: SGHVS and FQNEAQ. This CDR3 has 16 amino acids. DNA of the CDR3: TGTGCCAGCAGCTTAGGGCTAGCGGGAGGTGCGGGCGAGCAGTACTTC. Translating it yields CASSLGLAGGAGEQYF.

This clonotype was seen only a few times. The chain is built from TRBV6-5 and TRBJ2-5, with a weak D call TRBD2 (6 bases). Germline loops: CDR1 MNHEY, CDR2 SVGAGI. The CDR3 has 15 amino acids. V was cut by 0 bases and J by 4 bases, with 12 bases left in between. CDR3 region: CASSYSAGPGETQYF. The CDR3 coding sequence is TGTGCCAGCAGTTACTCGGCGGGACCGGGAGAGACCCAGTACTTC.

In DNA form, the CDR3 reads TGTGCCAGCAGCCCCCGCGGATCCAGTGAGCAGTTCTTC. Encoded protein: CASSPRGSSEQFF. V is TRBV5-6 and J is TRBJ2-1; no definite D call. Germline V gives CDR1 SGHDT, CDR2 YYEEEE. This CDR3 comprises 13 residues. Trimming took 4 bases from V and 9 from J, leaving 14 bases between them.

The chain has TRBV12-3 or TRBV12-4 and TRBJ2-1; a possible D gene is TRBD2 (6 bases). Trimming stripped 2 bases from V and 0 bases from J, with 11 bases between. This CDR3 region has 16 residues. The CDR3 DNA reads TGTGCCAGCAGTTTATGGGGGGATTTCTCCTACAATGAGCAGTTCTTC. Its translation is CASSLWGDFSYNEQFF.

This clonotype turned up a few times. The chain employs TRBV20-1 and TRBJ2-3, with D possibly TRBD2 on 5 matching bases. Per germline, CDR1 DFQATT and CDR2 SNEGSKA (reference sequence). With 6 bases removed from V and 5 bases from J, the gap between germline ends came to 9 bases. This CDR3 has 11 residues. This chain's CDR3 is CSAHRGDTQYF. The CDR3, as DNA: TGCAGTGCCCACCGGGGAGATACGCAGTATTTT.

The chain is built from TRBV18 and TRBJ1-1; no clear D gene. The germline V gene encodes CDR1 KGHSH and CDR2 LQKENI. Deletions cut 2 bases from V and 10 bases from J, with 8 bases between. The CDR3 has 11 residues. The CDR3 region has the DNA TGTGCCAGCTCACCAGGGGTCGGAGCTTTCTTT. Its protein product is CASSPGVGAFF. Supplemented by reference TRBV18 and TRBJ1-1, the full variable domain reads NAGVMQNPRHLVRRRGQEARLRCSPMKGHSHVYWYRQLPEEGLKFMVYLQKENIIDESGMPKERFSAEFPKEGPSILRIQQVVRGDSAAYFCASSPGVGAFFGQGTRLTVV.

The chain joins TRBV21-1 to TRBJ2-4; the table's D call, TRBD2, has no DNA check behind it. TRBV21-1 is designated a pseudogene. CDR3 length: 13 amino acids. DNA of the CDR3: TGTGCCAGCATGAGGGTCACCAAAAACATTCAGTACTTC. This encodes CASMRVTKNIQYF.

The chain couples TRBV21-1 to TRBJ2-3; TRBD1, the table's D call, was not compared with the DNA. TRBV21-1 is listed as a pseudogene. This CDR3 spans 16 amino acids. The CDR3 DNA sequence: TGTGCCAGCAGCAAAGTAACGTCCCCGAGGGCAGATACGCAGTATTTT. This codes for CASSKVTSPRADTQYF.

The chain links TRBV7-9 to TRBJ2-7; 7 bases are shared with TRBD1. Trimming removed 0 bases from V and 2 bases from J; junction bases left unmatched: 7. The CDR3 is 16 residues long. Germline V CDR1 and CDR2: SEHNR, FQNEAQ (reference sequence). In DNA, the CDR3 is TGTGCCAGCAGCTTAGCCTTGACAGGGAACCCCTACGAGCAGTACTTC. This translates into CASSLALTGNPYEQYF.

This clonotype occurred a few times. This sequence joins TRBV5-1 and TRBJ2-7, with 8 nucleotides matching TRBD1. The CDR3 contains 14 residues. CDR1 and CDR2 from the germline V gene are SGHRS and YFSETQ. Trimming at V came to 0 bases and at J to 3 bases, leaving 2 bases not matched to a gene. Here the CDR3 DNA reads TGCGCCAGCAGCTTGGAAGGACAGGGCTACGAGCAGTACTTC. Translated, it gives CASSLEGQGYEQYF.

The chain recombines TRBV6-6 with TRBJ2-3; D is perhaps TRBD1 (6 bases). CDR3 length: 16 residues. V lost 5 bases and J 4 bases, leaving 19 bases between the germline ends. Germline CDR1 is MNHNY and CDR2 is SVGAGI (reference sequence). This chain's CDR3 is CASSDTGKGDPDTQYF. DNA for the CDR3: TGTGCCAGCAGTGACACAGGGAAAGGGGATCCAGATACGCAGTATTTT.

The chain recombines TRBV6-6 with TRBJ2-2; D gene ambiguous. Trimming left V 8 bases short and J 3 bases short, with 10 bases between. Germline loops: CDR1 MNHNY, CDR2 SVGAGI (reference sequence). There are 13 residues in the CDR3. CDR3 region: CASRFADTGELFF. The CDR3 coding sequence is TGTGCCAGCCGGTTTGCGGACACCGGGGAGCTGTTTTTT.

This chain links TRBV5-1 with TRBJ2-2, with D hard to call. Trimming took off 1 base at V and 10 bases at J, with 14 bases between the two ends. This CDR3 comprises 14 residues. CDR1 SGHRS and CDR2 YFSETQ come from the germline V gene. The CDR3 spells CASSLSRLREELFF. The CDR3 bases are TGCGCCAGCAGCTTGAGTCGACTCCGCGAGGAGCTGTTTTTT.